This TCR beta chain was sequenced for a study of blood T cell repertoires in COVID-19. Study overall: The origin of the acute and convalescent COVID-19 samples was the United States, Italy and Spain. In each case, the material was cDNA or gDNA derived from T cells, B-cell-depleted T cells, or PBMCs.

The CDR3 is 15 residues long. Germline V gene data show CDR1 as MNHNY and CDR2 as SVGAGI (reference sequence). V shed 6 bases, J shed 10 bases, and the junction held 10 bases outside the gene matches. This clone came up a few times. The repertoire was sequenced with immunoSEQ multiplex PCR; TCRdb's copy has only in-frame clones and lacks some. The data contain some 31,000 clones, roughly 90% of them seen just once; the ten biggest clones take up roughly an eighth. This TCR was sampled from a human donor with active COVID-19. The donor label of this sample is uncertain. The chain employs TRBV6-6 and TRBJ1-6; 9 bases align to TRBD1. Sequencing was carried out using peripheral blood. The CDR3 DNA reads as TGTGCCAGCAGCATACCGGGACAGGGATCATCACCCCTCCACTTT. Translation: CASSIPGQGSSPLHF.